This entry features one T cell receptor beta chain sequence. Antigen specificity is unknown. Amplification used 60 Vbeta primers and 13 Jbeta primers. In the authors' workflow: Roughly 80 million unique TCR beta chains, 10 million to 14 million shared, were counted in a later analysis. TCRdb's table, derived via immunoSEQ multiplex PCR, lists solely in-frame clones and lacks some. V and J calls and clone size are given by that table; D and trimming were obtained from the DNA. The sample includes about 180,000 clones, 60% to 80% of them seen just once. This sample is part of a study of cytomegalovirus exposure and HLA in healthy donors. About the research overall: The early release's HLA-typed donors yielded approximately 81 million unique TCRs. Overall study results and limits: Usually a TCR sequence was rare, but some public TCRs were found in many donors.

These donors, healthy bone marrow donors, were studied. The V gene's germline CDR1 is MNHEY and CDR2 SVGAGI. V was pared by 6 bases and J by 6 bases, with 8 bases between. This CDR3 region has 12 residues. Sequenced material: PBMCs. The chain carries TRBV6-5 and TRBJ2-2, with a possible D match to TRBD1 (6 bases). This sequence was found in a man in his forties in good health and CMV-seropositive. The CDR3: CASRTGPGELFF. DNA of the CDR3: TGTGCCAGCAGAACAGGGCCCGGGGAGCTGTTTTTT.